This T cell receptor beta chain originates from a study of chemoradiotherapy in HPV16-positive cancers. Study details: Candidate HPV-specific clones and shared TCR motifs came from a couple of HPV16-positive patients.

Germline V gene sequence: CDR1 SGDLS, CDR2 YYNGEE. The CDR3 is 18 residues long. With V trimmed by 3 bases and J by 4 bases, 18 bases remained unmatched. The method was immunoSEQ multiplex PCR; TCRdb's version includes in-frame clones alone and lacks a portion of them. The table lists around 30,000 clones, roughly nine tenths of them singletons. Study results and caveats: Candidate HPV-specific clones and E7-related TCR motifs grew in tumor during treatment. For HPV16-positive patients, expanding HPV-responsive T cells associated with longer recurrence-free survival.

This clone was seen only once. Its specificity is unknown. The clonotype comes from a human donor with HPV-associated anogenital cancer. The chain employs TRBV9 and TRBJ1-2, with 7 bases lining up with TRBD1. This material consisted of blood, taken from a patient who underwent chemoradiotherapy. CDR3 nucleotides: TGTGCCAGCAGCGACCCCGTAGACAGGGCCGCCTCTAGCTATGGCTACACCTTC. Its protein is CASSDPVDRAASSYGYTF. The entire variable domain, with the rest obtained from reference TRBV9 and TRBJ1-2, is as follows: DSGVTQTPKHLITATGQRVTLRCSPRSGDLSVYWYQQSLDQGLQFLIQYYNGEERAKGNILERFSAQQFPDLHSELNLSSLELGDSALYFCASSDPVDRAASSYGYTFGSGTRLTVV.